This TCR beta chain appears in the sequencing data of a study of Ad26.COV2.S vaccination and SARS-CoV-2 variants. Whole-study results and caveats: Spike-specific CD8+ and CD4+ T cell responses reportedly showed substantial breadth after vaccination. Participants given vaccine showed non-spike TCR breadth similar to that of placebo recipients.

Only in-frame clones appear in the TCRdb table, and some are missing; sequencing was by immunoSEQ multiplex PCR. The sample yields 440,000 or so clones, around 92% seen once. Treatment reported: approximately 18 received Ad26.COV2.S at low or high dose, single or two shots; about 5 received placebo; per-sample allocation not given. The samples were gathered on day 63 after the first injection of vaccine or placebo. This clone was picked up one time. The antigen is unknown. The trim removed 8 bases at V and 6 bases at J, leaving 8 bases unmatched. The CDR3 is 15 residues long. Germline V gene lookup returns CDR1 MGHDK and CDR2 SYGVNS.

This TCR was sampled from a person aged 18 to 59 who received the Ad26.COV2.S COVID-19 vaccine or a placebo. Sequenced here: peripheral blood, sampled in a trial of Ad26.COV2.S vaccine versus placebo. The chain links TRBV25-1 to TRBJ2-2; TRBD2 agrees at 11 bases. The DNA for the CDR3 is TGTGCCAGCGGCCATAGCGGGGGGGCCCCCGGGGAGCTGTTTTTT. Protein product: CASGHSGGAPGELFF.